The present entry profiles one T cell receptor beta chain with its context. Its antigen specificity is not known. Base qualities are not at hand, and no much larger clone is one base apart. The trim is 5 bases for V and 4 bases for J, with a gap of 14 bases between the germline ends. The CDR3, from cysteine to phenylalanine, totals 14 residues. Left in the record is the CDR3 DNA by itself, 42 bases read in frame from the first base. CDR1 SGHTA and CDR2 FQGTGA were looked up in the germline V gene. TCRbeta CDR3 regions were amplified from genomic DNA by means of the immunoSEQ Assay, a bias-controlled multiplex PCR. As for the authors' bioinformatics: The number of nucleated cells in each sample was estimated by amplification of reference gene primers within the assay. To quantify the absolute abundance of each unique TCRbeta CDR3 rearrangement, sequence reads were collapsed and filtered. For each sample, productive Simpson clonality was calculated as the square root of Simpson's diversity index across productive rearrangements. TCRdb mirrors the immuneACCESS table, restricted to in-frame sequences. Some clones are absent from its copies; in checked studies, under half trace to an unresolved V gene, and the reason for the others is unknown. The D gene and trimming were derived from the DNA, and the V and J assignments and clone size from that table. The sample table shows roughly 300,000 clones, and around 90% are seen once. The biggest ten clones account for about 18% of the sample.

This entry is derived from a study of blood T cell repertoires in COVID-19 (dated by TCRdb to 2018 to 2020). For the wider study: Samples covering the acute and convalescent phases of COVID-19 were provided by collaborators in the United States, Italy and Spain. The prospective study material was composed of cDNA or gDNA derived from T cells, B-cell-depleted T cells, or PBMCs. Deeply sampled blood TCRbeta repertoires from subjects exposed to, actively infected with, or recovered from COVID-19 were included in the dataset. A freely available public database, intended as a resource for researchers studying the immune response to SARS-CoV-2, is where the repertoires were released. Samples were obtained from the ongoing ImmuneRACE study (first 160 participants) and from over a thousand subjects provided by 6 global collaborators. A de-identified subject ID, COVID-19 status, age in years and sex were almost always included in the sample metadata. Where available, HLA class I and class II types were obtained from metadata supplied by the sample provider rather than from assay-based typing.

Summary of the overall study and its limitations: How much clinical and demographic metadata was included differed by source and by participant, and the metadata was provided uncurated.

Enrolling through a virtual design, the prospective study's participants ranged in age from about 18 to 89 years and lived across around 25 United States geographic areas. In the prospective study, cohorts were assigned on the basis of participant-reported clinical history obtained from a screening survey and a study questionnaire. For ImmuneRACE Cohort 3, a participant was defined as recovered based on two consecutive negative NP/OP PCR tests, clearance by a healthcare professional, or resolution of symptoms. In the prospective study, whole blood, serum and a nasopharyngeal or oropharyngeal swab were collected from each participant by mobile phlebotomists. Participants in the prospective study had the option to provide additional blood draws and questionnaires over an approximately 2-month period. Prospective study blood samples were shipped either frozen or at room temperature before DNA extraction.

This clonotype was obtained from a woman in her twenties or thirties who had recovered from COVID-19. The sequence is built from TRBV7-3 and TRBJ1-1, and possibly TRBD1, on 5 matching bases. The sequenced material came from PBMCs or T cells enriched from blood (not recorded which). The DNA sequence follows: TGTGCCAGCAGCCCCCGGGGGAGTGGCACTGAAGCTTTCTTT. This codes for CASSPRGSGTEAFF.